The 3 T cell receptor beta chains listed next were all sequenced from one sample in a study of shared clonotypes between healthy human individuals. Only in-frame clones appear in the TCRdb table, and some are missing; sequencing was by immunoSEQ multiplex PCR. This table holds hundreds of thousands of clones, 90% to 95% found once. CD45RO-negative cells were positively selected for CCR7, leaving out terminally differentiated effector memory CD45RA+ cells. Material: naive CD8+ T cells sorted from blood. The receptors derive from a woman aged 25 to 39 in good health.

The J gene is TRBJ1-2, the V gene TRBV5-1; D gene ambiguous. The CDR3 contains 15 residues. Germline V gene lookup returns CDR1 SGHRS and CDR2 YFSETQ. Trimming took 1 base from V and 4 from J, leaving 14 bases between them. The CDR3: CASSLQLGDSYGYTF. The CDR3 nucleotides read TGCGCCAGCAGCTTGCAATTGGGAGATAGCTATGGCTACACCTTC.

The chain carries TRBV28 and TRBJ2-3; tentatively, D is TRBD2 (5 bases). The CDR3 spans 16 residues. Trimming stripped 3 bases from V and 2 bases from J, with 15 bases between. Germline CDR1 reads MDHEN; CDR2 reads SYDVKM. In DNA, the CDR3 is TGTGCCAGCAGTTTTGGGTGGGAGATGGTCACAGATACGCAGTATTTT. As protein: CASSFGWEMVTDTQYF.

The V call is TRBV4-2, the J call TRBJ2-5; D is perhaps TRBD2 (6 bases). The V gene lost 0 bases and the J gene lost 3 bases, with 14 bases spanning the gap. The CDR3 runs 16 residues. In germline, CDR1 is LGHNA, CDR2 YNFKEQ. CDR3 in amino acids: CASSQDPTGSKETQYF. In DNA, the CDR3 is TGTGCCAGCAGCCAAGATCCGACCGGGAGTAAAGAGACCCAGTACTTC.